Below, 5 T cell receptor beta chains from the same sample are listed, as sequenced in a study of cytomegalovirus exposure and HLA in healthy donors. Use of 60 Vbeta and 13 Jbeta primers characterized the PCR. Some clones are missing from TCRdb's copy, which holds only in-frame ones; the method was immunoSEQ multiplex PCR. The sample gives 170,000 or so clones, around four fifths of which show up once; about 12% is in the top ten. Sample: PBMCs. These receptors were obtained from a woman between 50 and 59 years old in good health and CMV-seropositive.

This clone has more than one count but fewer than ten. The V gene is TRBV19, the J gene TRBJ2-1; a possible D gene is TRBD1 (7 bases). The CDR3 runs 15 residues. CDR1 is LNHDA, CDR2 SQIVND, per germline (reference sequence). V shed 3 bases and J shed 4 bases, with 13 bases lying between them. Here the CDR3 DNA reads TGTGCCAGTAGTATGGGGCCAGGGGGGTACAATGAGCAGTTCTTC. This codes for CASSMGPGGYNEQFF.

The genes are TRBV5-4 and TRBJ2-1, with 13 positions matching TRBD2. This CDR3 has 17 residues. In germline, CDR1 is SGHNT, CDR2 YYREEE (reference sequence). With 0 bases clipped from V and 6 bases from J, the junction kept 6 bases outside the gene matches. CDR3 amino acids: CASSLGTSGGASNEQFF. The CDR3 region has the DNA TGTGCCAGCAGCTTGGGAACTAGCGGGGGGGCCTCCAATGAGCAGTTCTTC. Looking up the rest from reference TRBV5-4 and TRBJ2-1 gives the full variable domain: ETGVTQSPTHLIKTRGQQVTLRCSSQSGHNTVSWYQQALGQGPQFIFQYYREEENGRGNFPPRFSGLQFPNYSSELNVNALELDDSALYLCASSLGTSGGASNEQFFGPGTRLTVL.

The chain uses TRBV5-1 and TRBJ2-1; D is possibly TRBD1 (5 bases). V gave up 5 bases and J gave up 6 bases, with 15 bases separating them. The germline gives CDR1 SGHRS, CDR2 YFSETQ. This CDR3 is 14 amino acids long. CDR3 bases: TGCGCCAGCAGTTGGGGTGGGGCCGTCAATGAGCAGTTCTTC. Its protein product is CASSWGGAVNEQFF.

This clone appeared a few times. This chain connects TRBV18 to TRBJ1-1; TRBD1 is a possible D gene (5 bases). V was pared by 3 bases and J by 1 base, with 12 bases between. CDR1 and CDR2 from the germline V gene are KGHSH and LQKENI. This CDR3 is 15 amino acids long. CDR3 coding DNA: TGTGCCAGCTCACCCCCCAGGGTAGCGAACACTGAAGCTTTCTTT. Protein sequence: CASSPPRVANTEAFF.

The chain combines TRBV29-1 with TRBJ1-1, with D possibly matching TRBD1 (5 bases). The germline gives CDR1 SQVTM, CDR2 ANQGSEA. V was pared by 4 bases and J by 2 bases, with 17 bases between. The CDR3 contains 15 residues. As DNA, the CDR3 is TGCAGCGTTGGGAAAACAGGAGGGGTAAACACTGAAGCTTTCTTT. This codes for CSVGKTGGVNTEAFF.